This entry is about one T cell receptor beta chain. It has no known antigen specificity. This may come from a read error, since a much larger clone is one base off. Library construction relied on 5' RACE. Sequencing used an Illumina HiSeq 2500. A second about 7 to 12 cycle PCR used a sample-barcoded 5' primer and a J-beta primer mix. A template-switch 5' adaptor carrying 12 random nucleotides introduced a unique molecular identifier onto each TCR beta cDNA molecule. At least 3 million CDR3-containing paired-end reads were obtained from each sample. All of the RNA was converted into first-strand cDNA using the Mint cDNA synthesis kit, with a TRBC-specific oligonucleotide serving as the primer. After uracil-DNA glycosylase treatment, a first 18-cycle PCR used universal primers M1SS and BC2_uni_R on all cDNA. Under the source paper's analysis protocol: Normalization of each sample was performed by random selection of 1 million high-quality reads, each carrying a distinct molecular identifier. Reads with shared molecular identifiers were discarded instead of being binned into consensus sequences. MiTCR, set to a Q25 quality threshold and the strictest error-elimination algorithm, was used for CDR3 identification, clonotype clustering and error correction. A nonparametric unseen species model using Euler transformation provided a lower-bound estimate of total TCR beta diversity. TCRdb took the public reads, trimmed them with fastp at Q25, ran MiXCR for clone calling and kept in-frame beta chains. Every distinct CDR3 protein forms one entry, paired with its most common genes and DNA. These V and J calls originate from TCRdb's pipeline instead of the authors' own analysis. The sample table lists about 620,000 distinct CDR3 sequences, roughly half of them with a count of one. The ten top clones hold approximately 13% of the sample.

The approximately 40 donors, aged about 6 to 95 years, were systemically healthy Caucasian individuals from Russia. Each donor gave roughly 9 milliliters of peripheral blood, drawn into EDTA-treated Vacutainer tubes. Ficoll-Paque density-gradient centrifugation was used to isolate PBMCs, with at least 6.5 million per sample. Total RNA was extracted from PBMCs with Trizol reagent, with at least 6 micrograms obtained per sample. For every donor, flow cytometry on a PBMC aliquot measured the percentage of naive CD45RAhigh/CD27high T cells. The entry originates in a study of blood T cells in healthy people across ages (dated by TCRdb to 2013 to 2016). Study-level background: In model experiments, roughly one uniquely barcoded TCR beta cDNA molecule per two T cells was captured by template switching. Using deep sequencing normalized with unique cDNA molecular identifiers, the study measured how TCR beta repertoire diversity changes with age. Four age groups were formed from the donors: young (average approximately 15 years), middle-aged (approximately 41), aged (approximately 60) and long-lived (around 82). Donors of different ages were randomly distributed across sequencing lanes to avoid experimental bias. Two additional independent replicas of 1 million unique cDNA reads from the same blood draw were analyzed for two donors (one aged 18 to 29 and one aged 80 or older). What the research found in general, with its limitations: Compared with the aged group, more naive CD4+ T cells, fewer expanded clones and increased TCR diversity were shown by the long-lived group, suggesting age selection. Because donor CMV infection status was unknown, age-related changes in expanded clonotypes were potentially confounded. A strong correlation was found between observed TCR beta diversity and the percentage of naive T cells measured by flow cytometry. Estimates of total diversity from one million sequenced T cells were regarded as lower bounds and underestimates. As age increased, observed TCR beta diversity per million T cells dropped in a roughly linear way, and a significant reduction was already evident by age about 40. Conclusive comparison of naive and antigen-experienced compartments was prevented by the profiling of bulk unsorted PBMCs.

The CDR3 has 14 amino acids, counting the end cysteine and phenylalanine. Left in the record is the CDR3 DNA by itself, 42 bases read in frame from the first base. CDR1 and CDR2 (DFQATT, SNEGSKA) derive from the germline V gene (reference sequence). The receptor comes from an elderly woman in good health. Sequenced input: blood. This sequence uses TRBV20-1 and TRBJ2-1; TRBD2 is a possible D gene, resting on 6 matching bases. The J call is doubtful: the DNA matches TRBJ2-7 better. The CDR3 region has the sequence CSARGGTFYNEQYF. The bases read TGCAGTGCTAGAGGCGGGACTTTTTACAATGAGCAGTACTTC.